Below are 8 T cell receptor beta chains sequenced from a single sample in a study of CD8 T cells in Susac syndrome. A quantity of about 0.45 to 1 ug RNA underwent reverse transcription using random hexamers. MiXCR, applied by TCRdb to the immunoSEQ multiplex PCR reads, yields one record per CDR3 protein. The table includes a few hundred thousand distinct CDR3 sequences, about 96% detected once. The specimen was CD4+ T cells from PBMCs. Source of these receptors: a human donor with multiple sclerosis.

This chain uses TRBV2 with TRBJ1-4; 7 nucleotides align to TRBD1. The CDR3 length is 14 residues. Germline V lookup: CDR1 SNHLY, CDR2 FYNNEI. V shed 9 bases, J shed 7 bases, and the junction held 11 bases outside the gene matches. This chain's CDR3 is CASKPRTGGEKLFF. The CDR3 coding sequence is TGTGCCAGTAAACCTCGGACAGGAGGTGAAAAACTGTTTTTT. The full variable domain, with the rest looked up from reference TRBV2 and TRBJ1-4, is EPEVTQTPSHQVTQMGQEVILRCVPISNHLYFYWYRQILGQKVEFLVSFYNNEISEKSEIFDDQFSVERPDGSNFTLKIRSTKLEDSAMYFCASKPRTGGEKLFFGSGTQLSVL.

The rearrangement links TRBV15 to TRBJ2-4; D gene ambiguous. This CDR3 is built from 15 residues. Germline CDR1 is LNHNV and CDR2 is YYDKDF (reference sequence). V shed 0 bases and J shed 0 bases, with 6 bases lying between them. CDR3: CATSRDMLAKNIQYF. The CDR3 region has the DNA TGTGCCACCAGCAGAGATATGCTAGCCAAAAACATTCAGTACTTC.

The genes are TRBV6-5 and TRBJ2-7; no clear D gene. Germline assignment: CDR1 MNHEY and CDR2 SVGAGI. This CDR3 has 13 residues. V was clipped by 8 bases and J by 1 base, with 12 bases between them. In DNA, the CDR3 is TGTGCCAGCGGGATGGCCGAGTCCTACGAGCAGTACTTC. Its translation is CASGMAESYEQYF.

V usage is TRBV30 and J usage is TRBJ1-2, with D hard to call. Germline V gene data show CDR1 as GTSNPN and CDR2 as SVGIG (reference sequence). V was cut by 1 base and J by 0 bases, with 3 bases left in between. This CDR3 contains 12 residues. The CDR3 reads CAWSATNYGYTF. DNA for the CDR3: TGTGCCTGGAGTGCGACTAACTATGGCTACACCTTC.

The J gene is TRBJ2-3, the V gene TRBV13, with 9 bases that match TRBD2. The junction had 9 bases not matched to a gene; V was cut back by 0 bases and J by 5 bases. The length of the CDR3 is 17 residues. CDR1 is PRHDT and CDR2 is FYEKMQ in the germline V gene (reference sequence). CDR3 residues: CASSLGREGQYEDTQYF. The CDR3 DNA reads as TGTGCCAGCAGCTTAGGGCGGGAGGGCCAATACGAAGATACGCAGTATTTT.

The chain recombines TRBV11-3 with TRBJ1-2, with D unclear. The length of the CDR3 is 10 residues. The germline V gene encodes CDR1 SGHNT and CDR2 YENEEA. Trimming removed 2 bases at V and 8 bases at J, with 3 bases between. Here the CDR3 DNA reads TGTGCCAGCAGCTTACAGGGCTACACCTTC. Translation gives CASSLQGYTF.

The J gene is TRBJ2-1, the V gene TRBV7-3, with D uncertain. The CDR3 covers 12 residues. Germline V lookup: CDR1 SGHTA, CDR2 FQGTGA. The germline V and J ends were trimmed by 5 bases and 5 bases, with 7 bases remaining between them. The DNA of the CDR3 is TGTGCCAGCAGCCTCCCGGACAATGAGCAGTTCTTC. Its translation: CASSLPDNEQFF.

The gene calls are TRBV29-1 and TRBJ1-2; TRBD1 is a possible D gene (5 bases). Germline loops: CDR1 SQVTM, CDR2 ANQGSEA. CDR3 size: 13 residues. Trimming took off 4 bases at V and 2 bases at J, with 11 bases between the two ends. In DNA, the CDR3 is TGCAGCGTTGGAGGCAGGGTAAACTATGGCTACACCTTC. As protein: CSVGGRVNYGYTF.